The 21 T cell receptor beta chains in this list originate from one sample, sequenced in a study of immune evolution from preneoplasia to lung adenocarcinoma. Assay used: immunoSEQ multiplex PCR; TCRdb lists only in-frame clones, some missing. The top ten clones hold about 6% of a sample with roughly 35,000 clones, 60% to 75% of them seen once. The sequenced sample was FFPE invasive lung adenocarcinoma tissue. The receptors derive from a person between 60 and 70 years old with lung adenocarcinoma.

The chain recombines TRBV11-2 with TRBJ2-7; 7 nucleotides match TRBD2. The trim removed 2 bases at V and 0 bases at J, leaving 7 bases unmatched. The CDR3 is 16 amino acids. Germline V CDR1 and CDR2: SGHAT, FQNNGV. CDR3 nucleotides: TGTGCCAGCAGCTTATTGGGAGGGAGCGGCTCCTACGAGCAGTACTTC. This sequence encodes CASSLLGGSGSYEQYF.

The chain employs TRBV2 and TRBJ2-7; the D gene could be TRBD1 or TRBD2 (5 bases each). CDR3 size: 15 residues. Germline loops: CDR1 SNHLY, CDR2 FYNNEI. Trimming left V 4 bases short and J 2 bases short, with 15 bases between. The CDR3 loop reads CASSVRGAGPYEQYF. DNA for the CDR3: TGTGCCAGCAGTGTGAGGGGCGCCGGGCCCTACGAGCAGTACTTC.

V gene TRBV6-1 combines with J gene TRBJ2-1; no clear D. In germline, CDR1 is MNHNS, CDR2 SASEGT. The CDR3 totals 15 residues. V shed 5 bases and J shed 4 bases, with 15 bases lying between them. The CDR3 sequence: CASSLHPLPYNEQFF. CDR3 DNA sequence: TGTGCCAGCAGTCTACACCCCCTACCTTACAATGAGCAGTTCTTC.

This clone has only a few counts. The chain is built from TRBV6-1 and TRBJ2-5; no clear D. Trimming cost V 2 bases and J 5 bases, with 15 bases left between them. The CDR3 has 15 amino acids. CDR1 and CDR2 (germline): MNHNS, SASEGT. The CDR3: CASSEPTASWETQYF. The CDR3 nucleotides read TGTGCCAGCAGTGAACCCACAGCCTCGTGGGAGACCCAGTACTTC.

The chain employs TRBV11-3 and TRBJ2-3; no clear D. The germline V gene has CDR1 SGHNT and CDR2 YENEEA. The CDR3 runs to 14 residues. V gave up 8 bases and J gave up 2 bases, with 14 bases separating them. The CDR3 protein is CASSPSQDTDTQYF. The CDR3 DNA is TGTGCCAGCTCCCCAAGTCAGGACACAGATACGCAGTATTTT.

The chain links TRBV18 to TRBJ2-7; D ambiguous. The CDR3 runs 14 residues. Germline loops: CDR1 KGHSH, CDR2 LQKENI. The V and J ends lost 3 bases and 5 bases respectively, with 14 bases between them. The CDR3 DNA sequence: TGTGCCAGCTCACCGGGAAACCAAAGGCACGAGCAGTACTTC. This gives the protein CASSPGNQRHEQYF.

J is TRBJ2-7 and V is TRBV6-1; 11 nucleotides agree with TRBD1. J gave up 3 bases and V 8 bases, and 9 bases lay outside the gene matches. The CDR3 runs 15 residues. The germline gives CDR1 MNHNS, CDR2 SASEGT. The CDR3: CASGWDRGDYYEQYF. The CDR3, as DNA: TGTGCCAGCGGGTGGGACAGGGGGGACTACTACGAGCAGTACTTC.

As DNA, the CDR3 is TGTGCCAGCAGCCAGGACAGGGGAAGCGAAAAACTGTTTTTT. Amino acids: CASSQDRGSEKLFF. The V call is TRBV7-2, the J call TRBJ1-4; 9 positions match TRBD1. Trimming took 5 bases from V and 8 from J; bases not matched to a gene: 6. Germline CDR1 is SGHTA and CDR2 is FQGNSA. CDR3 length: 14 residues.

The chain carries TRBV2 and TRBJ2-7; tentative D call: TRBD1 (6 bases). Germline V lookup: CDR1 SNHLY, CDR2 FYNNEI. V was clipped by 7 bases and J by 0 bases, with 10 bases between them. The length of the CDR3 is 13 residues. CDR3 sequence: CASTRQVSYEQYF. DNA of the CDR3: TGTGCCAGCACCCGACAGGTCTCCTACGAGCAGTACTTC.

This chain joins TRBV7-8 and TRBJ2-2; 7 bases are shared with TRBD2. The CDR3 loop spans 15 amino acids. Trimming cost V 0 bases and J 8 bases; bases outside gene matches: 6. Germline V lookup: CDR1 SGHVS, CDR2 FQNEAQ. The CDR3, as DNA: TGTGCCAGCAGCTTAGCGCCTTTCGGGAGGGGGGAGCTGTTTTTT. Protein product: CASSLAPFGRGELFF.

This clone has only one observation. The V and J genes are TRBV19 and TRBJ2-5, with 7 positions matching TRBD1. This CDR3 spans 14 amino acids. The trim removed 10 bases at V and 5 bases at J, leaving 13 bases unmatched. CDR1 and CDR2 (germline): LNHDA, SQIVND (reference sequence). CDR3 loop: CATRDRVTGETQYF. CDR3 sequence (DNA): TGTGCCACGAGAGACAGGGTCACGGGGGAGACCCAGTACTTC.

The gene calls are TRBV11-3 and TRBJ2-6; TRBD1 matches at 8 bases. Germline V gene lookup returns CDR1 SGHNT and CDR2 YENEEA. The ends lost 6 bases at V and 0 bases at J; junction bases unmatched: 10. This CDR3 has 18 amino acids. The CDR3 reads CASRNDRGGFSGANVLTF. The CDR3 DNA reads TGTGCCAGCAGAAACGACAGGGGTGGATTCTCTGGGGCCAACGTCCTGACTTTC.

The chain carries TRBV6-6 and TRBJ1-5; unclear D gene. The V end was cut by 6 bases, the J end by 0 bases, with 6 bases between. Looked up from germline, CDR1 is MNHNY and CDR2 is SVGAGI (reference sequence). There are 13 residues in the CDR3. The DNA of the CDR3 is TGTGCCAGCAGCTTTTTTAGCAATCAGCCCCAGCATTTT. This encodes CASSFFSNQPQHF.

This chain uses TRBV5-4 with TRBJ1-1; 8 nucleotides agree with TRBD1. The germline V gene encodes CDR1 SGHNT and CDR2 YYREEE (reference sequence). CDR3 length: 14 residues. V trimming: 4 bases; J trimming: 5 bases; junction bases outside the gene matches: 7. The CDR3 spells CASSARTGRTEAFF. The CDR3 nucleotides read TGTGCCAGCAGCGCCCGGACAGGGAGGACTGAAGCTTTCTTT.

The CDR3 sequence: CASSAQVSYEQYF. For the CDR3, the DNA is TGTGCCAGCAGTGCTCAGGTCTCCTACGAGCAGTACTTC. The chain links TRBV2 to TRBJ2-7; no clear D gene. Germline CDR1 is SNHLY and CDR2 is FYNNEI. This CDR3 region has 13 residues. V was cut by 4 bases and J by 0 bases, with 7 bases left in between. The variable domain in full, completed from reference TRBV2 and TRBJ2-7, reads EPEVTQTPSHQVTQMGQEVILRCVPISNHLYFYWYRQILGQKVEFLVSFYNNEISEKSEIFDDQFSVERPDGSNFTLKIRSTKLEDSAMYFCASSAQVSYEQYFGPGTRLTVT.

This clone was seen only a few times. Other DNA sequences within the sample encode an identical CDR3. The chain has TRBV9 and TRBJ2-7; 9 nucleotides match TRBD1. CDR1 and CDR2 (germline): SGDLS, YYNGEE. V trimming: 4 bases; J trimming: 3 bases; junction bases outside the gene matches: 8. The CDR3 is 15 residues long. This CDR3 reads CASSPGGQGGYEQYF. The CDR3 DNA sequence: TGTGCCAGCAGCCCAGGGGGACAGGGCGGCTACGAGCAGTACTTC.

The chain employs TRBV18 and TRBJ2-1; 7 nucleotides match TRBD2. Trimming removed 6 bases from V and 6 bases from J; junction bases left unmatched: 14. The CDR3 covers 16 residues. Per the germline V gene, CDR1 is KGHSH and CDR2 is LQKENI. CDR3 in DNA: TGTGCCAGCTCGTGGGCAAGCCTAGCGGCAGGCAATGAGCAGTTCTTC. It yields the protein CASSWASLAAGNEQFF.

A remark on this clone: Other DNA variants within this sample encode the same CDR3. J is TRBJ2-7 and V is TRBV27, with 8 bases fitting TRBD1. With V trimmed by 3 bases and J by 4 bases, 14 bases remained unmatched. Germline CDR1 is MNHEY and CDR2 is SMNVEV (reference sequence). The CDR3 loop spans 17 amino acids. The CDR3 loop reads CASSFTETGDHRYEQYF. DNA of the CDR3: TGTGCCAGCAGTTTTACCGAGACAGGGGATCATAGGTACGAGCAGTACTTC.

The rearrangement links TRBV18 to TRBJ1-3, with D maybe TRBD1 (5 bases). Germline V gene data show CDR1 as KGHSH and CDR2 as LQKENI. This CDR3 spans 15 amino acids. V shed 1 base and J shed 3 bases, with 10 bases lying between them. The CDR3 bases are TGTGCCAGCTCACCACAATCAGGGCTTGGAAACACCATATATTTT. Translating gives CASSPQSGLGNTIYF.

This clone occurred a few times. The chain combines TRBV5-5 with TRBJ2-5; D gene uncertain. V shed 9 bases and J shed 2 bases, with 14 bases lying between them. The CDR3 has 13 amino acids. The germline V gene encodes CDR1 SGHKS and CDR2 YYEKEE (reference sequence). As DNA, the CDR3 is TGTGCCACAAGCCGGAATATGCAAGAGACCCAGTACTTC. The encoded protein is CATSRNMQETQYF.

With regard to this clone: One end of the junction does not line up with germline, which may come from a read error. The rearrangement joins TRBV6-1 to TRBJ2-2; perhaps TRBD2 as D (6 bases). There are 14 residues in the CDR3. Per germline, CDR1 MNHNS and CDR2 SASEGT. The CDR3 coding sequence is TGTGCCAACAGTGAAGCCCCTGGGAGGGGGGAGCTGTTTTTT. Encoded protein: CANSEAPGRGELFF.